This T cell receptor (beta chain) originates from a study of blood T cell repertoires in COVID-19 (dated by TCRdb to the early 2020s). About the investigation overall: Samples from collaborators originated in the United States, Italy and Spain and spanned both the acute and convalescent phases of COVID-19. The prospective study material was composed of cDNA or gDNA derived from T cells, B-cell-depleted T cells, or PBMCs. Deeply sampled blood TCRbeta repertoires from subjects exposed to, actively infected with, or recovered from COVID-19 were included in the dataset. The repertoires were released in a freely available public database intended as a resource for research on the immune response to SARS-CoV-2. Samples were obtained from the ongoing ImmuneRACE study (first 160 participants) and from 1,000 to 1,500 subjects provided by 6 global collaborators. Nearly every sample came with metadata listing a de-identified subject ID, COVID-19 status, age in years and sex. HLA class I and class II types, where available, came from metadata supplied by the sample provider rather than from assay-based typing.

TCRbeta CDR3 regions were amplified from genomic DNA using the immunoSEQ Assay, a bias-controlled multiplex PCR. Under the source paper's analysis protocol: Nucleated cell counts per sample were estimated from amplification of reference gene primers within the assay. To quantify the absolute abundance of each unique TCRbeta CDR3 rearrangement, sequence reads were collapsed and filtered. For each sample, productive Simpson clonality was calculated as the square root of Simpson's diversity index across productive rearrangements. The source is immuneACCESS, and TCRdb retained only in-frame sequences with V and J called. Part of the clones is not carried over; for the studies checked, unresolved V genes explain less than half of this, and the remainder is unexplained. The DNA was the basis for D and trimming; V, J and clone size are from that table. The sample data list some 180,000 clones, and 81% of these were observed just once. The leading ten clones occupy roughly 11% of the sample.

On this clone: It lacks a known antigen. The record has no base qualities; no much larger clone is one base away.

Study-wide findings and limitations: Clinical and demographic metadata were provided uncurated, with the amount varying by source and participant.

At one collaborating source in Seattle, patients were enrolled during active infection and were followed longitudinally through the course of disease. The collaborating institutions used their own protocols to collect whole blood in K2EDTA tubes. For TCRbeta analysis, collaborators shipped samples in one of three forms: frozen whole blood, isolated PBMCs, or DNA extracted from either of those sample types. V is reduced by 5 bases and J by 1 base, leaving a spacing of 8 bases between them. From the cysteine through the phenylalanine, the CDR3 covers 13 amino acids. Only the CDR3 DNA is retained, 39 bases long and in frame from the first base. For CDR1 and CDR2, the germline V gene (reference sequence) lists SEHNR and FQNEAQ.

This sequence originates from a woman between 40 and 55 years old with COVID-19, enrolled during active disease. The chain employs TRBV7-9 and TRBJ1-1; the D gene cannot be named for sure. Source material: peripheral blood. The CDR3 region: CASSVRWNTEAFF. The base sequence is TGTGCCAGCAGCGTCAGATGGAACACTGAAGCTTTCTTT.